The next 12 T cell receptor beta chains were all read from a single sample in a study of T cell responses to AZD1222 COVID-19 vaccine. The method was immunoSEQ multiplex PCR; TCRdb's version includes in-frame clones alone and lacks a portion of them. The sample comprises 250,000 or so clones, more than 80% of which are singletons, and less than 0.6% rests with the top ten. The input for sequencing was peripheral blood, taken on day 0 of AZD1222 vaccination. Every receptor here comes from an adult in good health.

The chain couples TRBV7-9 to TRBJ2-7, with 10 nucleotides matching TRBD2. The trim removed 5 bases at V and 1 base at J, leaving 5 bases unmatched. The length of the CDR3 is 15 residues. Germline values: CDR1 SEHNR, CDR2 FQNEAQ (reference sequence). This CDR3 reads CASSPIAGGSYEQYF. DNA for the CDR3: TGTGCCAGCAGCCCCATAGCGGGGGGTTCCTACGAGCAGTACTTC.

This rearrangement joins TRBV15 to TRBJ1-1, with D uncertain. The V and J ends lost 1 base and 5 bases respectively, with 11 bases between them. The CDR3 runs to 14 residues. Germline CDR1 LNHNV, CDR2 YYDKDF (reference sequence). The CDR3 coding sequence is TGTGCCACCAGCAGAGGTAGAATAGGAACTGAAGCTTTCTTT. It codes for CATSRGRIGTEAFF. The full variable domain, in which reference TRBV15 and TRBJ1-1 provide the parts outside the CDR3, is DAMVIQNPRYQVTQFGKPVTLSCSQTLNHNVMYWYQQKSSQAPKLLFHYYDKDFNNEADTPDNFQSRRPNTSFCFLDIRSPGLGDTAMYLCATSRGRIGTEAFFGQGTRLTVV.

The rearrangement links TRBV7-9 to TRBJ2-7; D possibly corresponds to TRBD1 (5 bases). Trimming removed 5 bases from V and 0 bases from J, with 14 bases in between. The V gene's germline CDR1 is SEHNR and CDR2 FQNEAQ (reference sequence). The CDR3 spans 15 residues. The CDR3 sequence: CASSPRRANSYEQYF. DNA of the CDR3: TGTGCCAGCAGCCCCCGCAGGGCTAACTCCTACGAGCAGTACTTC.

CDR3 sequence: CASSEAVGGPSNQPQHF. The CDR3 DNA reads TGTGCCAGCAGTGAAGCGGTAGGGGGCCCTAGCAATCAGCCCCAGCATTTT. The chain recombines TRBV2 with TRBJ1-5; TRBD1 agrees at 7 bases. The trim removed 0 bases at V and 0 bases at J, leaving 5 bases unmatched. The CDR3 sequence is 17 residues long. Germline V gene data show CDR1 as SNHLY and CDR2 as FYNNEI.

This clone has just a few counts. The J gene is TRBJ1-1, the V gene TRBV18, with D possibly being TRBD1 (6 bases). V was clipped by 6 bases and J by 4 bases, with 15 bases between them. CDR3 size: 14 residues. Germline CDR1 KGHSH, CDR2 LQKENI. The chain's CDR3 is CASSRWGAITEAFF. CDR3 coding DNA: TGTGCCAGCTCCCGTTGGGGGGCGATCACTGAAGCTTTCTTT.

The rearrangement uses TRBV11-2 and TRBJ2-1; 8 nucleotides align to TRBD2. The CDR3 totals 15 residues. Germline lookup yields CDR1 SGHAT and CDR2 FQNNGV. V was clipped by 1 base and J by 3 bases; unmatched bases: 2. CDR3 sequence (DNA): TGTGCCAGCAGCTTAGGACTAGCGAACTACAATGAGCAGTTCTTC. It encodes CASSLGLANYNEQFF. The whole variable domain, remainder taken from reference TRBV11-2 and TRBJ2-1, is EAGVAQSPRYKIIEKRQSVAFWCNPISGHATLYWYQQILGQGPKLLIQFQNNGVVDDSQLPKDRFSAERLKGVDSTLKIQPAKLEDSAVYLCASSLGLANYNEQFFGPGTRLTVL.

The sample holds one count of this clone. The chain uses TRBV11-2 and TRBJ2-7; 9 bases fit TRBD1. Germline loops: CDR1 SGHAT, CDR2 FQNNGV. The V segment lost 5 bases and the J segment 3 bases; nucleotides outside the gene matches: 5. This CDR3 comprises 14 residues. CDR3 sequence reads: CASSPTTGGYEQYF. The CDR3 DNA reads as TGTGCCAGCAGCCCGACGACAGGGGGCTACGAGCAGTACTTC.

V is TRBV12-3 or TRBV12-4 and J is TRBJ2-5; 11 bases fit TRBD1. There are 13 residues in the CDR3. V shed 6 bases, J shed 7 bases, and the junction held 4 bases outside the gene matches. The CDR3: CASRPGTGGTQYF. The CDR3 coding sequence is TGTGCCAGCAGACCGGGGACAGGGGGGACCCAGTACTTC.

The chain recombines TRBV19 with TRBJ1-5; D unresolved. The germline V and J ends were trimmed by 6 bases and 2 bases, with 8 bases remaining between them. CDR3 length: 13 residues. Germline V gives CDR1 LNHDA, CDR2 SQIVND (reference sequence). The CDR3 sequence is CASSPWGNQPQHF. The CDR3 coding sequence is TGTGCCAGTAGCCCCTGGGGCAATCAGCCCCAGCATTTT.

V gene TRBV27 combines with J gene TRBJ1-1, with D tentatively TRBD1 (5 bases). The CDR3 extends over 15 amino acids. The germline V gene encodes CDR1 MNHEY and CDR2 SMNVEV (reference sequence). The V end was cut by 6 bases, the J end by 4 bases, with 18 bases between. DNA for the CDR3: TGTGCCAGCAGCCCAACGGGGCAGGTGGGCACTGAAGCTTTCTTT. It codes for CASSPTGQVGTEAFF.

The V gene is TRBV28, the J gene TRBJ1-2; D is unresolved. Trimming took off 5 bases at V and 4 bases at J, with 8 bases between the two ends. This CDR3 has 12 residues. Looked up from germline, CDR1 is MDHEN and CDR2 is SYDVKM. The CDR3 sequence is CASSPAPYGYTF. In nucleotides, the CDR3 is TGTGCCAGCAGTCCTGCCCCCTATGGCTACACCTTC.

The chain employs TRBV9 and TRBJ1-1, with D unclear. CDR1 is SGDLS and CDR2 is YYNGEE in the germline V gene. Trimming left V 4 bases short and J 8 bases short, with 9 bases between. This CDR3 is built from 11 residues. The CDR3 region has the DNA TGTGCCAGCAGCTCCGCGGGGGAAGCTTTCTTT. As protein: CASSSAGEAFF.